This T cell receptor beta chain is from a study of blood T cell repertoires in COVID-19. Overall study: Material from acute and convalescent COVID-19 was sourced from the United States, Italy and Spain. In each case, the material was cDNA or gDNA derived from T cells, B-cell-depleted T cells, or PBMCs.

This clone showed up just once. Per the authors' pipeline: Using reference gene primer amplification, nucleated cell counts were estimated. Produced via immunoSEQ multiplex PCR; TCRdb's table is partial and in-frame only. V, J and clone size are taken as reported in that table, and D and trimming were inferred from the DNA itself. Among about 66,000 clones listed, approximately 91% were seen once. This receptor was obtained from a human donor in a cohort sampled during active COVID-19. Specimen: peripheral blood.

In nucleotides, the CDR3 is TGTGCCAGTCATGACAGGGCACCTTCAACTAATGAAAAACTGTTTTTT. It codes for CASHDRAPSTNEKLFF. This chain uses TRBV19 with TRBJ1-4; TRBD1 matches at 7 bases. Trimming at V came to 8 bases and at J to 0 bases, leaving 9 bases not matched to a gene. The length of the CDR3 is 16 residues. Germline loops: CDR1 LNHDA, CDR2 SQIVND (reference sequence).